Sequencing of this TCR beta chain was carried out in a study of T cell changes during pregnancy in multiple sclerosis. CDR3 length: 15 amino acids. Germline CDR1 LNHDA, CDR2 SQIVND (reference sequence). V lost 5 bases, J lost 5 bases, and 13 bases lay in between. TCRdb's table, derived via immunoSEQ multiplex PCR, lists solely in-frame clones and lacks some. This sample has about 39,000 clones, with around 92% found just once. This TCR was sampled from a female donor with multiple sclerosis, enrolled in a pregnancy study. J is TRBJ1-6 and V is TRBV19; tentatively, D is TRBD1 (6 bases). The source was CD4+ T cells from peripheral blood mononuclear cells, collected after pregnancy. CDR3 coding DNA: TGTGCCAGTAGTGGGCAGGGGAACCATAATTCACCCCTCCACTTT. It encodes CASSGQGNHNSPLHF.